The 9 T cell receptor beta chains below all came from one sample that was sequenced in a study of CD8+CD57+ T cells in acquired aplastic anemia. Before being chosen for sequencing, patients had shown CD8+CD57+ cell expansion by flow cytometry. Investigators profiled TCR beta VDJ and CDR3 from genomic DNA template. TCRdb reprocessed the reads via MiXCR and lists one record per CDR3 protein. Here the sample spans about 470,000 distinct CDR3 sequences, more than 25% being singletons. The specimen sequenced was sorted CD4+, CD8+, or CD8+CD57+ T cells (not recorded which) from PBMCs. The receptors stem from a human donor with aplastic anemia.

This clonotype has just a few counts. The chain employs TRBV7-6 and TRBJ2-5; D ambiguous. Trimming left V 2 bases short and J 5 bases short, with 18 bases between. This CDR3 has 16 residues. Germline V lookup: CDR1 SGHVS, CDR2 FNYEAQ. As DNA, the CDR3 is TGTGCCAGCAGCTTAAACCGGGCGGCGAAACGGGAGACCCAGTACTTC. It encodes CASSLNRAAKRETQYF.

This sequence joins TRBV7-8 and TRBJ2-7, with 10 bases matching TRBD1. Trimming at V came to 4 bases and at J to 5 bases, leaving 5 bases not matched to a gene. The CDR3 loop spans 14 amino acids. CDR1 and CDR2 from the germline V gene are SGHVS and FQNEAQ. This CDR3 reads CASSSGQGLNEQYV. The CDR3 DNA reads TGTGCCAGCAGCTCGGGACAGGGGCTCAACGAGCAGTACGTC.

This clonotype was found many times. The chain has TRBV19 and TRBJ2-2, with D unclear. Germline V gives CDR1 LNHDA, CDR2 SQIVND (reference sequence). This CDR3 region has 15 residues. V gave up 2 bases and J gave up 1 base, with 8 bases separating them. The CDR3 reads CASSIRHGNTGELFF. CDR3 in DNA: TGTGCCAGTAGTATACGACACGGGAACACCGGGGAGCTGTTTTTT.

Comment on this clonotype: The conserved final phenylalanine or tryptophan is absent from the CDR3, which likely points to a read error. The chain combines TRBV29-1 with TRBJ2-1; no definite D call. V was pared by 4 bases and J by 1 base, with 11 bases between. The CDR3 is made up of 14 amino acids. The V gene's germline CDR1 is SQVTM and CDR2 ANQGSEA. The CDR3 here is CSVVRVTSYNEQFL. As DNA, the CDR3 is TGCAGCGTTGTTCGGGTTACGTCCTACAATGAGCAGTTCCTC.

The chain uses TRBV6-5 and TRBJ1-4; a possible D gene is TRBD1 (5 bases). Germline V gives CDR1 MNHEY, CDR2 SVGAGI. The CDR3 has 12 amino acids. V dropped 4 bases and J dropped 10 bases, with 10 bases sitting between them. The CDR3, as DNA: TGTGCCAGCAGTTTCGACAGAGGAAAACTGTTTTTT. Translating gives CASSFDRGKLFF.

Many counts were recorded for this clonotype. The chain carries TRBV20-1 and TRBJ1-1; no reliable D call. The germline V gene has CDR1 DFQATT and CDR2 SNEGSKA (reference sequence). The length of the CDR3 is 15 residues. Trimming shortened V by 0 bases and J by 2 bases, and 13 bases separated the two germline ends. The CDR3 loop reads CSARDAQTGNTEAFF. CDR3 coding DNA: TGCAGTGCTAGAGATGCCCAGACTGGTAACACTGAAGCTTTCTTT.

The chain joins TRBV3-1 to TRBJ2-7; possible D gene TRBD2, 6 bases. Trimming shortened V by 2 bases and J by 3 bases, and 14 bases separated the two germline ends. In germline, CDR1 is LGHDT, CDR2 YNNKEL (reference sequence). The CDR3 is made up of 15 amino acids. The CDR3 DNA is TGTGCCAGCAGCCAATTAGGCGGGAATTTCTACGAGCAGTACTTC. As protein: CASSQLGGNFYEQYF.

This clonotype was seen a few times. J is TRBJ1-6 and V is TRBV28, with no clear D. The ends were cut back, 6 bases at V and 8 bases at J, with 23 bases in the middle. The CDR3 extends over 17 amino acids. CDR1 and CDR2 (germline): MDHEN, SYDVKM. As DNA, the CDR3 is TGTGCCAGCAGGATGTCCGGGCCTCCCTTCTCTCATTCACCCCTCCACTTT. As protein: CASRMSGPPFSHSPLHF.

V usage is TRBV19 and J usage is TRBJ1-1, with a weak D call TRBD1 (5 bases). Germline assignment: CDR1 LNHDA and CDR2 SQIVND (reference sequence). Trimming removed 2 bases from V and 0 bases from J, with 16 bases in between. The CDR3 has 17 amino acids. The CDR3 DNA reads as TGTGCCAGTAGTATATGGGGCCGGGGAGGAGTGAACACTGAAGCTTTCTTT. Translated, it gives CASSIWGRGGVNTEAFF. The complete variable domain, with remaining parts taken from reference TRBV19 and TRBJ1-1, reads DGGITQSPKYLFRKEGQNVTLSCEQNLNHDAMYWYRQDPGQGLRLIYYSQIVNDFQKGDIAEGYSVSREKKESFPLTVTSAQKNPTAFYLCASSIWGRGGVNTEAFFGQGTRLTVV.